This T cell receptor (beta chain) is from a study of T-cell reconstitution after alpha-beta-depleted transplantation in children (dated by TCRdb to 2016 to 2017). Describing the broader study: T-cell immune reconstitution after TCRalphabeta/CD19-depleted allogeneic hematopoietic cell transplantation in children was quantitatively tracked in the study by means of TCR repertoire profiling.

The germline ends are 18 bases apart after V is trimmed by 4 bases and J by 13 bases. The CDR3, cysteine through phenylalanine, is 13 amino acids long. This entry keeps only the CDR3 DNA: 39 bases, framed from base 1. CDR1 and CDR2, looked up from the germline V gene, are SGHRS and YFSETQ. Note on this clonotype: Its binding antigen is unknown. No clone much larger than this one lies a single base away; base qualities are absent.

Library method: PCR. Data came from an Illumina HiSeq 2500. TCR libraries were prepared with molecular barcoding, using unique molecular identifiers to normalize TCRbeta repertoire quantification. TCRdb handled the public reads itself, with Q25 trimming in fastp and clone calling in MiXCR, and kept productive beta chains. Rows with one shared CDR3 protein collapse into an entry with the most common genes and DNA. Recorded for this sample are approximately 590,000 distinct CDR3 sequences; over 9.5% of them occurred a single time. 3.5% to 5% of the sample is held by the ten biggest clonotypes. This sample comprised PBMCs from the stem cell graft donor, obtained from the stem cell graft. The chain is made from TRBV5-1 and TRBJ2-4, with TRBD2 tentatively as D gene (7 bases match). The receptor was derived from a human donor who donated a stem cell graft to a child with acute myeloid leukemia. The bases read TGCGCCAGCAGCGGGAGGCCCGGGGGGCGACAGTACTTC. Its translation is CASSGRPGGRQYF.